These T cell receptor beta chains were read from a single sample in a study of cytomegalovirus exposure and HLA in healthy donors. This table comes from immunoSEQ multiplex PCR, and its TCRdb copy is limited to in-frame clones, with some not included. The sample has some 180,000 clones; around 83% are singletons. Sequencing was carried out using PBMCs. These receptors were taken from a young woman in good health and CMV-seronegative. Each CDR3 is given with its conserved first and last residue. The D gene is left open where the match is weak.

>TRBV19|TRBJ1-1|.
CASSIAGQGRGNTEAFF
>TRBV4-3|TRBJ2-1|.
CASSLEGYNEQFF
>TRBV9|TRBJ2-1|.
CASSPLGGDYNEQFF
>TRBV9|TRBJ2-1|TRBD2
CASSVDTSGTSYNEQFF
>TRBV4-2|TRBJ2-7|TRBD2
CASSQDRASGNSYEQYF
>TRBV2|TRBJ2-7|TRBD1
CASSLSGDRGYEQYF
>TRBV7-9|TRBJ2-3|.
CASSLGGSVADTQYF
>TRBV10-3|TRBJ1-6|TRBD1
CAISDGDRVDSPLHF
>TRBV28|TRBJ2-5|.
CASGDRQGGETQYF
>TRBV28|TRBJ2-3|TRBD2
CASSQPTSGRVTADTQYF
>TRBV28|TRBJ2-1|TRBD2
CASSSPTSGKYNEQFF
>TRBV11-2|TRBJ2-1|.
CASNWGGQGDNEQFF
>TRBV2|TRBJ1-5|.
CASKVEGNQPQHF
>TRBV5-8|TRBJ2-5|.
CASSLAGAGLRQETQYF
>TRBV9|TRBJ1-2|.
CASSESPGREDYGYTF
>TRBV4-1|TRBJ1-4|TRBD1
CASSQLGTANEKLFF
>TRBV28|TRBJ2-7|TRBD2
CASSHELAGGPSEQYF
>TRBV6-5|TRBJ1-2|TRBD1
CASTPLTGARAGYTF
>TRBV2|TRBJ1-2|TRBD1
CASTQGQVPNYGYTF
>TRBV7-9|TRBJ2-1|TRBD2
CASSFGTSGSISYNEQFF
>TRBV9|TRBJ1-2|TRBD1
CASSVEGQRYGYTF
>TRBV11-3|TRBJ2-2|TRBD2
CASSFLVAGDTGELFF
>TRBV19|TRBJ2-3|.
CASRIGAPTDTQYF
>TRBV4-1|TRBJ2-5|.
CASSQASGSFETQYF
>TRBV4-3|TRBJ2-3|.
CASSPGGAGATDTQYF
>TRBV9|TRBJ2-2|.
CASSAPSSGELFF
>TRBV5-1|TRBJ1-5|.
CASSLAPTGVEPQHF
>TRBV28|TRBJ2-5|TRBD1
CASSLGGQGSETQYF
>TRBV27|TRBJ2-3|.
CASSPPGTDTQYF
>TRBV7-8|TRBJ1-5|TRBD1
CASSSGDRPFSTFYQPQHF
>TRBV10-2|TRBJ2-2|TRBD1
CASSEGTGTGGWNRELFF
>TRBV7-8|TRBJ2-3|TRBD2
CASSGKGLAGGGSTDTQYF
>TRBV18|TRBJ2-1|.
CASSRLQGNYNEQFF
>TRBV2|TRBJ2-7|TRBD1
CASSEFGETGWNDYEQYF
>TRBV18|TRBJ2-2|.
CASSSGNPTGELFF
>TRBV5-6|TRBJ2-1|TRBD1
CASSRTGIDNEQFF
>TRBV5-6|TRBJ2-5|.
CASSFSRTQYF
>TRBV4-3|TRBJ2-5|TRBD1
CASSHLLPDRAQGETQYF
>TRBV4-1|TRBJ2-1|TRBD2
CASSQEPSGEGGHNEQFF
>TRBV10-3|TRBJ1-5|.
CAISEGGAGQPQHF
>TRBV18|TRBJ2-2|.
CASSPGGTGELFF
>TRBV19|TRBJ1-1|TRBD1
CASSPRTGGVNTEAFF
>TRBV9|TRBJ2-2|TRBD1
CASSVEYRGRGGELFF
>TRBV6-5|TRBJ2-7|TRBD1
CASSYSARQGAHEQYF
>TRBV6-6|TRBJ2-5|TRBD2
CASSYMVAGGGETQYF
>TRBV11-2|TRBJ1-1|.
CASSFSGNTEAFF
>TRBV7-2|TRBJ2-5|.
CASSLGPKEAQYF
>TRBV5-8|TRBJ2-1|TRBD2
CASSPGTSGSYNEQFF
>TRBV7-9|TRBJ1-1|.
CASSLVGGQLTEAFF
>TRBV6-1|TRBJ1-3|.
CASRQALGNTIYF